This T cell receptor beta chain appears in the sequencing data of a study of blood T cells in healthy people across ages. Then a second PCR, running roughly 7 to 11 cycles, was carried out with a sample-barcoded 5' primer and a J-beta primer mix. A minimum of 2.5 million CDR3-containing paired-end reads was obtained for each sample. TCRdb used MiXCR to reprocess the 5' RACE reads, holding one entry per CDR3 protein. The repertoire consists of hundreds of thousands of distinct CDR3 sequences, with about 30% occurring once and the leading ten covering 15% to 19%. CDR3 size: 16 residues. Trimming stripped 1 base from V and 3 bases from J, with 16 bases between. The V gene's germline CDR1 is SGHTA and CDR2 FQGNSA. Drawing of peripheral blood yielded 8.5 to 10 milliliters from each donor.

The chain is built from TRBV7-2 and TRBJ2-7; weak D call: TRBD1 (6 bases). The sequence was obtained from a woman of 80 years or more in good health. Sample: blood. For the CDR3, the DNA is TGTGCCAGCAGCTTAGAATTTGTCGGGACATTCTACGAGCAGTACTTC. Protein sequence: CASSLEFVGTFYEQYF.